This T cell receptor (beta chain) was obtained from a study of OX40 agonist ivuxolimab in advanced cancers. Assay used: immunoSEQ multiplex PCR; TCRdb lists only in-frame clones, some missing. The sample gives about 96,000 clones, roughly 91% of which show up once; roughly 1.6% is in the top ten. The CDR3 extends over 16 amino acids. J was trimmed by 0 bases and V by 2 bases; bases with no gene match: 3. The germline CDR1 and CDR2 sequences are SGHTA and FQGTGA. Source: CD4+ or CD8+ T cells sorted from blood, taken in a trial of the OX40 agonist ivuxolimab. This TCR was recovered from an adult with an advanced solid tumor such as melanoma, head and neck, liver or kidney cancer. The chain has TRBV7-3 and TRBJ2-2, with 7 bases fitting TRBD1. The CDR3 here is CASSLFQGANTGELFF. The CDR3 coding sequence is TGTGCCAGCAGCTTATTTCAGGGGGCGAACACCGGGGAGCTGTTTTTT.